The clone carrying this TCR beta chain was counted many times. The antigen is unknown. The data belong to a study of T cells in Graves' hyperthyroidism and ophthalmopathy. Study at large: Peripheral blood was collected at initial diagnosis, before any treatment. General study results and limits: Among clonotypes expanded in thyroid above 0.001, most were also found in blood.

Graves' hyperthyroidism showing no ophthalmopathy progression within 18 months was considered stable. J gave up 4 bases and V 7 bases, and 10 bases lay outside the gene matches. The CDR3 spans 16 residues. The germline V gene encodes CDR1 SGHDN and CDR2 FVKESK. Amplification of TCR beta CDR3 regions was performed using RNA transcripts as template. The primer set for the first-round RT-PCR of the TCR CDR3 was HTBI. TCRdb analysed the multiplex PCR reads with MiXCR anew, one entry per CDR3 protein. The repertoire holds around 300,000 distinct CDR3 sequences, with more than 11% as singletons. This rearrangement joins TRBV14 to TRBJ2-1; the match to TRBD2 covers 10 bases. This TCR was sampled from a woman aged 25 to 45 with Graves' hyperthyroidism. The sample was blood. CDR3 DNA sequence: TGTGCCAGCACCTTCGGACTAGCGGACCGATACAATGAGCAGTTCTTC. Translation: CASTFGLADRYNEQFF.